This TCR beta chain was observed in a study of cytomegalovirus exposure and HLA in healthy donors. The study's findings and limits: The study designated roughly 150 TCR beta chains cytomegalovirus-associated.

This CDR3 contains 13 residues. V was pared by 2 bases and J by 7 bases, with 4 bases of the junction left unmatched. CDR1 is SGHRS and CDR2 is YFSETQ in the germline V gene. This clone was observed a few times. The antigen remains unidentified. Both 60 Vbeta primers and 13 Jbeta primers went into the PCR. TCRdb keeps only in-frame clones here, not all; method: immunoSEQ multiplex PCR. The top ten hold 1% of the sample, which has about 130,000 clones, 80% seen once. The chain carries TRBV5-1 and TRBJ1-2; 8 bases line up with TRBD1. What was sequenced was PBMCs. This TCR was sampled from a man in his forties or fifties in good health and CMV-seronegative. The DNA for the CDR3 is TGCGCCAGCAGCTTTACAGGGGGTGGTGGCTACACCTTC. Its translation is CASSFTGGGGYTF.